The clone carrying this T cell receptor beta chain was seen only a few times. The sample belongs to a study of blood T cell repertoires in COVID-19. Study overall: The United States, Italy and Spain supplied acute and convalescent COVID-19 samples.

In the study's own analysis: Reference gene primer amplification gave nucleated cell count estimates. Assay: immunoSEQ multiplex PCR; the TCRdb copy retains only in-frame clones and omits some. The V and J calls and clone size were taken over from that table, and D and trimming were inferred from the DNA. This sample yields around 120,000 clones, of which around 76% are seen a single time; about 2.3% belongs to the top ten. Germline V CDR1 and CDR2: SEHNR, FQNEAQ (reference sequence). CDR3 size: 17 residues. Trimming cost V 2 bases and J 6 bases; bases outside gene matches: 10. The TCR originated in a man between 65 and 85 years old with acute or convalescent COVID-19. The gene calls are TRBV7-9 and TRBJ2-1, with TRBD2 identical over 10 bases. Material: peripheral blood. CDR3 nucleotide sequence: TGTGCCAGCAGCTTAACGGCAAGCGGGGGGGCCTTCAATGAGCAGTTCTTC. It yields the protein CASSLTASGGAFNEQFF.